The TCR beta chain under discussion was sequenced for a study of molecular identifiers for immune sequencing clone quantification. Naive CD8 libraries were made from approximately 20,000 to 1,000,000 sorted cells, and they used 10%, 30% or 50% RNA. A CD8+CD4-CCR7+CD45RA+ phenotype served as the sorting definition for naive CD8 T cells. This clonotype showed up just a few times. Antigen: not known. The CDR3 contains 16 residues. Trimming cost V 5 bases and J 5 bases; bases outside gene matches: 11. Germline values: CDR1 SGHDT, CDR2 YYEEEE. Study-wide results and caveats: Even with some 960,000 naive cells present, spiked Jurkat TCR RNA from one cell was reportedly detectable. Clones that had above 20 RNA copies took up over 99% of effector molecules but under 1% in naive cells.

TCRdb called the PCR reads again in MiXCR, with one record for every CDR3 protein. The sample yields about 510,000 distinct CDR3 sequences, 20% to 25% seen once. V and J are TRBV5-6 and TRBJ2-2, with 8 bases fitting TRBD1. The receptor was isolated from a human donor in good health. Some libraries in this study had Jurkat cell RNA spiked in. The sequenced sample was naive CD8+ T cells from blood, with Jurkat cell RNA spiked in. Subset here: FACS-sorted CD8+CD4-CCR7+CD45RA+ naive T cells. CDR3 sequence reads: CASSPGAGGETGELFF. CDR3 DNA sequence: TGTGCCAGCAGTCCAGGGGCAGGGGGCGAGACCGGGGAGCTGTTTTTT.